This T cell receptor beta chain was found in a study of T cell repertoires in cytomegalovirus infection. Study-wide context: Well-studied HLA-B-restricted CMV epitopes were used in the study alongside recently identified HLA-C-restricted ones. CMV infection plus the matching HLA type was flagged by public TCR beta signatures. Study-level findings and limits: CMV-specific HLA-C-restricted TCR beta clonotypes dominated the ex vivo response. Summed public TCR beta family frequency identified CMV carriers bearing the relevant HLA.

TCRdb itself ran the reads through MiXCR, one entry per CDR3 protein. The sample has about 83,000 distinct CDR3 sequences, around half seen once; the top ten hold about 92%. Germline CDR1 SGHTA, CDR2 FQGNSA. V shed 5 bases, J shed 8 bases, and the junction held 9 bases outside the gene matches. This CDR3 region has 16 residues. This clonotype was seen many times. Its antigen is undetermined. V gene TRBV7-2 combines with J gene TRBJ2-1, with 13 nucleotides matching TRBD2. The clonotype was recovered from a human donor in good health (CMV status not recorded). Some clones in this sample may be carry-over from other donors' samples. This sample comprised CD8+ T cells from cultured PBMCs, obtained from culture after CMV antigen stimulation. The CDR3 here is CASSPGLAGVEDEQFF. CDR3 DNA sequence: TGTGCCAGCAGCCCCGGACTAGCGGGAGTAGAAGATGAGCAGTTCTTC.